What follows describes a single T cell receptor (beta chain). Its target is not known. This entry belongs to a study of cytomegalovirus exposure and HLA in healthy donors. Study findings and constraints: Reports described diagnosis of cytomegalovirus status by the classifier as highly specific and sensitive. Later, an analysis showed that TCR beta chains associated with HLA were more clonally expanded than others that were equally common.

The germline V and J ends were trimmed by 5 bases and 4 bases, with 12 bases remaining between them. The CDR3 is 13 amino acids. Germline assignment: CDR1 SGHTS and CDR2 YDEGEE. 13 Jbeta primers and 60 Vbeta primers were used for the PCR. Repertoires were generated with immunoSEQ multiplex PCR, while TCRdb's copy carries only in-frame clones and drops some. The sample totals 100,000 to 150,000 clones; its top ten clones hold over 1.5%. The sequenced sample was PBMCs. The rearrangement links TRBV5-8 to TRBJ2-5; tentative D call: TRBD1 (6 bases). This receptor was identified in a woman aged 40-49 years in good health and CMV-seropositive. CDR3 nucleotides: TGTGCCAGCAGGTTGACAGGTCCAGAGACCCAGTACTTC. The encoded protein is CASRLTGPETQYF.